Here is one T cell receptor (beta chain) with its context. This record comes from a study of blood T cell repertoires in COVID-19. Study overall: PBMCs, B-cell-depleted T cells, or T cells were the source of the cDNA or gDNA that made up the material.

This table comes from immunoSEQ multiplex PCR, and its TCRdb copy is limited to in-frame clones, with some not included. Of 150,000 or so clones listed, around 83% are singletons. Participant ages covered about 18 to 100 years across approximately 25 US areas. Participant reports of clinical history set cohort assignment. Sequences were obtained from PBMCs or T cells enriched from blood (not recorded which). This receptor was identified in a man aged 45 to 65 who had recovered from COVID-19.

The CDR3 region has the DNA TGTGCCAGCAGCTTAGAACAGGCCGGGCTCTCCTACGAGCAGTACTTC. Amino acids: CASSLEQAGLSYEQYF. This rearrangement joins TRBV7-6 to TRBJ2-7, with D possibly being TRBD1 (5 bases). Trimming took 1 base from V and 0 from J, leaving 13 bases between them. From germline, CDR1 is SGHVS and CDR2 FNYEAQ. This CDR3 region has 16 residues. The whole variable domain, filled in from reference TRBV7-6 and TRBJ2-7, reads GAGVSQSPRYKVTKRGQDVALRCDPISGHVSLYWYRQALGQGPEFLTYFNYEAQQDKSGLPNDRFSAERPEGSISTLTIQRTEQRDSAMYRCASSLEQAGLSYEQYFGPGTRLTVT.